These 14 T cell receptor beta chains were all obtained from the same sample, sequenced in a study of blood T cell repertoires in COVID-19 (dated by TCRdb to 2020 to 2021). The library was built by means of the immunoSEQ multiplex PCR assay. TCRdb provides this immuneACCESS table in a form limited to in-frame rearrangements. Some clones are lacking; in checked studies, under half of them reflect an unresolved V gene, and why the rest are absent is not known. The sample includes more than 25,000 clones, with less than 90% observed a single time. The biggest ten clones account for roughly 10% of the sample. The sample taken for sequencing was peripheral blood. The receptor source for this set is a man older than 75 with active COVID-19.

V and J are TRBV3-1 (or the pseudogene TRBV3-2) and TRBJ1-1; D remains unclear. This CDR3 spans 14 amino acids. Germline CDR1 and CDR2: LGHDT and YNNKEL (reference sequence). V lost 4 bases, J lost 1 base, and 10 bases lay in between. CDR3 residues: CASSLYDQNTEAFF. The CDR3 DNA sequence: TGTGCCAGCAGCCTCTACGATCAGAACACTGAAGCTTTCTTT.

The table lists this clone with a count of one. V is TRBV30 and J is TRBJ1-2, with TRBD1 matching 7 bases. The ends lost 4 bases at V and 8 bases at J; junction bases unmatched: 7. Looked up from germline, CDR1 is GTSNPN and CDR2 is SVGIG (reference sequence). The CDR3 spans 12 residues. The CDR3 DNA reads TGTGCCTGGACCCGGGACAGCCAGGGCTACACCTTC. This gives the protein CAWTRDSQGYTF.

The V gene is TRBV19, the J gene TRBJ2-7; 7 positions agree with TRBD2. The length of the CDR3 is 15 residues. V trimming: 3 bases; J trimming: 3 bases; junction bases outside the gene matches: 8. Germline V lookup: CDR1 LNHDA, CDR2 SQIVND (reference sequence). The CDR3 loop reads CASSIIGGFFYEQYF. DNA for the CDR3: TGTGCCAGTAGTATTATCGGGGGGTTCTTCTACGAGCAGTACTTC.

The chain joins TRBV29-1 to TRBJ1-1, with a tentative D call TRBD1 (6 bases). Germline CDR1 SQVTM, CDR2 ANQGSEA. V gave up 4 bases and J gave up 2 bases, with 8 bases separating them. CDR3 length equals 12 residues. This CDR3 is CSVARGNTEAFF. The CDR3 DNA is TGCAGCGTTGCCAGGGGAAACACTGAAGCTTTCTTT.

V and J are TRBV3-1 (or the pseudogene TRBV3-2) and TRBJ2-3, with TRBD2 identical over 11 bases. V trimming: 0 bases; J trimming: 8 bases; junction bases outside the gene matches: 10. The CDR3 has 17 amino acids. The germline gives CDR1 LGHDT, CDR2 YNNKEL (reference sequence). The CDR3 reads CASSQDSIAGGLSTQYF. The CDR3 DNA reads as TGTGCCAGCAGCCAAGATTCAATAGCGGGGGGGCTCAGTACGCAGTATTTT.

The chain carries TRBV5-4 and TRBJ2-1; D possibly corresponds to TRBD1 (7 bases). This CDR3 has 15 residues. The V end was cut by 5 bases, the J end by 5 bases, with 17 bases between. Germline V gene sequence: CDR1 SGHNT, CDR2 YYREEE (reference sequence). The CDR3 region is CASSSISGQDNEQFF. Written as DNA, the CDR3 is TGTGCCAGCAGTTCCATTAGCGGACAGGACAATGAGCAGTTCTTC.

This chain links TRBV5-1 with TRBJ2-3, with a possible D match to TRBD2 (6 bases). CDR3 length: 17 residues. The V gene lost 0 bases and the J gene lost 6 bases, with 20 bases spanning the gap. Germline V lookup: CDR1 SGHRS, CDR2 YFSETQ. CDR3 DNA: TGCGCCAGCAGCTTGGGGACCCTAGCGAGGCCTCGGGATACGCAGTATTTT. Its translation is CASSLGTLARPRDTQYF.

The V call is TRBV6-6, the J call TRBJ2-5, with D perhaps matching TRBD1 (5 bases). V was trimmed by 2 bases and J by 1 base, leaving 8 bases between them. Germline V CDR1 and CDR2: MNHNY, SVGAGI (reference sequence). The CDR3 loop spans 14 amino acids. The CDR3 protein is CASSYARVQETQYF. In DNA, the CDR3 is TGTGCCAGCAGTTACGCCAGGGTCCAAGAGACCCAGTACTTC.

This chain connects TRBV2 to TRBJ2-3, with D perhaps TRBD1 (6 bases). Trimming pared 6 bases from V and 3 bases from J, leaving 16 bases between. Germline loops: CDR1 SNHLY, CDR2 FYNNEI. This CDR3 region has 15 residues. CDR3 DNA sequence: TGTGCCAGCAGGGGGTTAGGGGGAGTGACAGATACGCAGTATTTT. Protein: CASRGLGGVTDTQYF.

The V gene is TRBV5-4, the J gene TRBJ1-2, with TRBD1 matching 7 bases. Per germline, CDR1 SGHNT and CDR2 YYREEE (reference sequence). V dropped 3 bases and J dropped 2; count of bases not matched to a gene: 4. This CDR3 spans 14 amino acids. CDR3 DNA: TGTGCCAGCAGCTGGGAGACAGGGAACTATGGCTACACCTTC. It yields the protein CASSWETGNYGYTF.

V usage is TRBV2 and J usage is TRBJ2-3, with 9 positions matching TRBD1. The CDR3 is made up of 15 amino acids. CDR1 is SNHLY and CDR2 is FYNNEI in the germline V gene. V lost 6 bases and J lost 4; bases outside the gene matches: 8. This CDR3 reads CASSLDRGLSDTQYF. CDR3 DNA: TGTGCCAGCAGCTTGGACAGGGGTTTATCAGATACGCAGTATTTT.

The chain has TRBV29-1 and TRBJ2-5; 9 bases are shared with TRBD2. The CDR3 loop spans 15 amino acids. J was trimmed by 0 bases and V by 5 bases; bases with no gene match: 7. Germline loops: CDR1 SQVTM, CDR2 ANQGSEA. CDR3 nucleotide sequence: TGCAGCGTTCAAACTAGCGGGCTCTACCAAGAGACCCAGTACTTC. This encodes CSVQTSGLYQETQYF. The full variable domain, with the rest looked up from reference TRBV29-1 and TRBJ2-5, is SAVISQKPSRDICQRGTSLTIQCQVDSQVTMMFWYRQQPGQSLTLIATANQGSEATYESGFVIDKFPISRPNLTFSTLTVSNMSPEDSSIYLCSVQTSGLYQETQYFGPGTRLLVL.

The J gene is TRBJ1-2, the V gene TRBV19; D may be TRBD1 (6 bases). Germline CDR1 and CDR2: LNHDA and SQIVND (reference sequence). The CDR3 extends over 16 amino acids. The V and J ends lost 6 bases and 8 bases respectively, with 25 bases between them. The CDR3 nucleotides read TGTGCCAGTAGCGCCGACAGGTCTCCACAACTATGGGGCTACACCTTC. This encodes CASSADRSPQLWGYTF.

The chain joins TRBV6-5 to TRBJ2-3; a weak D match, TRBD1 (6 bases). CDR1 and CDR2 from the germline V gene are MNHEY and SVGAGI. The CDR3 spans 13 residues. V lost 6 bases and J 3 bases, leaving 10 bases between the germline ends. The CDR3 reads CASSITGTDTQYF. The CDR3 DNA follows: TGTGCCAGCAGCATTACAGGGACAGATACGCAGTATTTT.